This TCR beta chain was recorded in a study of siplizumab effects on memory and regulatory T cells. V was shortened by 3 bases and J by 7 bases, with 4 bases between the two germline ends. Germline V CDR1 and CDR2: SGHAT, FQNNGV. This CDR3 has 10 residues. Cells that made up the mixed lymphocyte reaction were cocultured at 37°C for over 5 days. As for this clone: Antigen: not known.

General study results and limits: Siplizumab significantly lowered the alloreactive sequences that could be traced to unstimulated CD4+ memory cells. An assignable phenotype, naive or memory, was missing from roughly 80-95% of proliferating CD4+ or CD8+ clones.

The protocol was immunoSEQ multiplex PCR, while the TCRdb copy is restricted to in-frame clones and leaves out a portion. The table includes about 6,600 clones, roughly a third detected once. The TCR was taken from a human donor in good health; the cells came from an allogeneic mixed lymphocyte reaction. Sequencing used CFSE-low (dividing) CD8+ T cells sorted from an allogeneic mixed lymphocyte reaction. The chain links TRBV11-2 to TRBJ2-7, with D uncertain. CDR3 coding DNA: TGTGCCAGCAGCTTGGTGGAGCAGTACTTC. Its protein product is CASSLVEQYF.